The 25 T cell receptor beta chains below come from one sample, sequenced in a study of cytomegalovirus exposure and HLA in healthy donors. With 60 Vbeta and 13 Jbeta primers, the PCR was carried out. TCRdb's table, derived via immunoSEQ multiplex PCR, lists solely in-frame clones and lacks some. Found here are roughly 130,000 clones, 61% of them singletons; the top ten hold about 1.8%. The specimen was PBMCs. These receptors all stem from a male donor in good health and CMV-seronegative.

This clone was detected only a few times. The chain couples TRBV7-6 to TRBJ1-1; no definite D call. The CDR3 totals 13 residues. Between the trimmed V and J ends, which lost 5 bases and 0 bases, there was a span of 7 bases. The germline gives CDR1 SGHVS, CDR2 FNYEAQ. CDR3 residues: CASSREMNTEAFF. The CDR3 DNA reads as TGTGCCAGCAGCCGGGAAATGAACACTGAAGCTTTCTTT.

J is TRBJ2-7 and V is TRBV7-9, with 7 bases lining up with TRBD2. Per the germline V gene, CDR1 is SEHNR and CDR2 is FQNEAQ (reference sequence). This CDR3 comprises 16 residues. V was clipped by 5 bases and J by 5 bases; unmatched bases: 15. The CDR3 here is CASSPVFQAGPHEQYF. CDR3 nucleotides: TGTGCCAGCAGCCCCGTTTTCCAAGCGGGGCCCCACGAGCAGTACTTC.

This clone occurred a few times. The sample contains more than one DNA sequence encoding this CDR3. This rearrangement joins TRBV9 to TRBJ1-3, with D maybe TRBD1 (6 bases). Deletions cut 3 bases from V and 4 bases from J, with 17 bases between. Per germline, CDR1 SGDLS and CDR2 YYNGEE. This CDR3 has 16 amino acids. CDR3 sequence reads: CASSEGGGEYGNTIYF. The CDR3 region has the DNA TGTGCCAGCAGCGAAGGGGGGGGCGAATACGGAAACACCATATATTTT.

This clone turned up a few times. V usage is TRBV7-2 and J usage is TRBJ1-2; weak D call: TRBD1 (5 bases). This CDR3 is built from 15 residues. The V gene lost 3 bases and the J gene lost 3 bases, with 14 bases spanning the gap. Germline CDR1 SGHTA, CDR2 FQGNSA. The CDR3 reads CASSFVGWGDYGYTF. CDR3 coding DNA: TGTGCCAGCAGCTTCGTCGGGTGGGGGGACTATGGCTACACCTTC.

The genes are TRBV6-5 and TRBJ1-2, with TRBD1 matching over 7 bases. The ends lost 6 bases at V and 2 bases at J; junction bases unmatched: 6. Germline loops: CDR1 MNHEY, CDR2 SVGAGI. This CDR3 has 14 residues. Written as DNA, the CDR3 is TGTGCCAGCAGGTACAGGGGTCCCAACTATGGCTACACCTTC. Its protein is CASRYRGPNYGYTF.

The chain uses TRBV2 and TRBJ1-5; D is undetermined. V was shortened by 4 bases and J by 5 bases, with 9 bases between the two germline ends. The CDR3 runs 13 residues. Germline values: CDR1 SNHLY, CDR2 FYNNEI. The CDR3 DNA follows: TGTGCCAGCAGTGGGGAGTCGGATCAGCCCCAGCATTTT. Amino acids: CASSGESDQPQHF.

This clone was seen once. This chain uses TRBV7-8 with TRBJ2-7; possible D gene TRBD2, 6 bases. Trimming cost V 5 bases and J 0 bases, with 11 bases left between them. Looked up from germline, CDR1 is SGHVS and CDR2 is FQNEAQ. The CDR3 runs 14 residues. CDR3 protein: CASSPRGTSYEQYF. As DNA, the CDR3 is TGTGCCAGCAGCCCCCGGGGGACCTCCTACGAGCAGTACTTC.

The chain uses TRBV11-3 and TRBJ2-3; 11 bases line up with TRBD2. Germline CDR1 and CDR2: SGHNT and YENEEA. With V trimmed by 5 bases and J by 2 bases, 3 bases remained unmatched. There are 15 residues in the CDR3. The CDR3 here is CASSQGLADTDTQYF. CDR3 DNA: TGTGCCAGCAGCCAGGGACTAGCGGACACAGATACGCAGTATTTT.

This clone was counted only a few times. The CDR3 DNA reads as TGTGCCAGCCTAGAAACCTCTGGGGCCAACGTCCTGACTTTC. This sequence encodes CASLETSGANVLTF. The chain has TRBV2 and TRBJ2-6, with D unresolved. V was clipped by 8 bases and J by 0 bases, with 8 bases between them. The CDR3 runs to 14 residues. Looked up from germline, CDR1 is SNHLY and CDR2 is FYNNEI.

J is TRBJ2-1 and V is TRBV27, with 13 bases matching TRBD2. The CDR3 extends over 16 amino acids. Trimming at V came to 5 bases and at J to 10 bases, leaving 11 bases not matched to a gene. Germline values: CDR1 MNHEY, CDR2 SMNVEV (reference sequence). This CDR3 is CASSPRLAGGLREQFF. The DNA for the CDR3 is TGTGCCAGCAGTCCCCGACTAGCGGGGGGCCTGAGAGAGCAGTTCTTC.

This rearrangement joins TRBV15 to TRBJ1-6, with D unresolved. This CDR3 is built from 12 residues. Trimming took 0 bases from V and 14 from J, leaving 8 bases between them. Germline-derived CDR1 and CDR2 are LNHNV and YYDKDF (reference sequence). The chain's CDR3 is CATSRDRFTLHF. The CDR3 nucleotides read TGTGCCACCAGCAGAGACAGGTTCACCCTCCACTTT.

This chain connects TRBV6-1 to TRBJ2-7; 12 bases map to TRBD2. Per the germline V gene, CDR1 is MNHNS and CDR2 is SASEGT. The CDR3 has 19 residues. V was pared by 2 bases and J by 6 bases, with 17 bases of the junction left unmatched. CDR3 in DNA: TGTGCCAGCAGTGAACGGGGACTAGCGGGCGCTACACGGTCCCTCGAGCAGTACTTC. Translating gives CASSERGLAGATRSLEQYF.

V is TRBV2 and J is TRBJ2-3; 7 bases line up with TRBD2. This CDR3 comprises 12 residues. The V segment lost 4 bases and the J segment 8 bases; nucleotides outside the gene matches: 3. Germline CDR1 SNHLY, CDR2 FYNNEI. The chain's CDR3 is CASSAIAGTQYF. CDR3 DNA sequence: TGTGCCAGCAGTGCCATAGCGGGTACGCAGTATTTT. Together with reference TRBV2 and TRBJ2-3, the CDR3 gives the full variable domain: EPEVTQTPSHQVTQMGQEVILRCVPISNHLYFYWYRQILGQKVEFLVSFYNNEISEKSEIFDDQFSVERPDGSNFTLKIRSTKLEDSAMYFCASSAIAGTQYFGPGTRLTVL.

The chain couples TRBV18 to TRBJ2-7, with 12 bases that match TRBD2. CDR1 and CDR2 (germline): KGHSH, LQKENI. This CDR3 is built from 15 residues. Unmatched junction bases numbered 4, after V lost 3 bases and J lost 4 bases. DNA of the CDR3: TGTGCCAGCTCACCGTACACTAGCGGGGGGTACGAGCAGTACTTC. This codes for CASSPYTSGGYEQYF.

This chain connects TRBV5-8 to TRBJ1-5, with D uncertain. Trimming shortened V by 4 bases and J by 1 base, and 15 bases separated the two germline ends. The V gene's germline CDR1 is SGHTS and CDR2 YDEGEE. The CDR3 has 16 amino acids. The CDR3 region has the DNA TGTGCCAGCAGCCCACGGGATCAGAGAAGCAATCAGCCCCAGCATTTT. It encodes CASSPRDQRSNQPQHF.

The V call is TRBV7-9, the J call TRBJ1-2; a possible D gene is TRBD1 (6 bases). The CDR3 has 14 amino acids. Germline values: CDR1 SEHNR, CDR2 FQNEAQ (reference sequence). The V end was cut by 1 base, the J end by 4 bases, with 10 bases between. The CDR3 nucleotides read TGTGCCAGCAGCTTAGAACAGGGTGGCTATGGCTACACCTTC. This sequence encodes CASSLEQGGYGYTF.

The chain joins TRBV9 to TRBJ1-6; D may be TRBD1 (6 bases). CDR3 length equals 16 residues. Germline V gene lookup returns CDR1 SGDLS and CDR2 YYNGEE. The V end lost 3 bases, the J end lost 6 bases, and 16 bases lay between the germline ends. The CDR3, as DNA: TGTGCCAGCAGCGCGGACAGCCACCCCTCTAATTCACCCCTCCACTTT. Translated, it gives CASSADSHPSNSPLHF.

This chain joins TRBV5-6 and TRBJ1-6; no reliable D call. CDR1 and CDR2 (germline): SGHDT, YYEEEE. CDR3 length equals 15 residues. Trimming removed 2 bases at V and 3 bases at J, with 9 bases between. The CDR3 sequence is CASSLATYYNSPLHF. The CDR3 coding sequence is TGTGCCAGCAGCTTAGCGACCTACTATAATTCACCCCTCCACTTT.

The count of this clone is one. This chain joins TRBV5-1 and TRBJ1-3; 7 nucleotides match TRBD1. Trimming at V came to 4 bases and at J to 1 base, leaving 11 bases not matched to a gene. CDR3 length equals 17 residues. Germline CDR1 reads SGHRS; CDR2 reads YFSETQ. For the CDR3, the DNA is TGCGCCAGCAGCCCCCGGACGACAGGGTGGTCTGGAAACACCATATATTTT. It specifies CASSPRTTGWSGNTIYF. Using reference TRBV5-1 and TRBJ1-3 for the parts outside the CDR3, the full variable domain is KAGVTQTPRYLIKTRGQQVTLSCSPISGHRSVSWYQQTPGQGLQFLFEYFSETQRNKGNFPGRFSGRQFSNSRSEMNVSTLELGDSALYLCASSPRTTGWSGNTIYFGEGSWLTVV.

As DNA, the CDR3 is TGTGCCTGGAGTGTTAAGGGGGCTAGCACAGATACGCAGTATTTT. It specifies CAWSVKGASTDTQYF. The genes are TRBV30 and TRBJ2-3; 7 nucleotides match TRBD1. The CDR3 has 15 residues. The germline V gene encodes CDR1 GTSNPN and CDR2 SVGIG (reference sequence). V was pared by 0 bases and J by 0 bases, with 3 bases of the junction left unmatched.

This clone has a handful of counts. The chain is built from TRBV4-2 and TRBJ2-2; possible D gene TRBD2, 7 bases. Trimming removed 4 bases from V and 7 bases from J, with 13 bases in between. The germline CDR1 and CDR2 sequences are LGHNA and YNFKEQ. CDR3 length: 14 residues. In nucleotides, the CDR3 is TGTGCCAGCAGCCTCCCGGGGGGCCTCGGGGAGCTGTTTTTT. Amino acids: CASSLPGGLGELFF.

This clone has only a few counts. The junction differs from germline at one of its ends, possibly a read error. This CDR3 is CASSLLGQRSFSF. DNA for the CDR3: TGTGCCAGCAGTTTACTCGGACAGCGATCTTTCTCCTTC. The chain carries TRBV27 and TRBJ1-2; D possibly corresponds to TRBD1 (6 bases). Germline V gives CDR1 MNHEY, CDR2 SMNVEV (reference sequence). The CDR3 contains 13 residues.

V and J are TRBV5-1 and TRBJ2-1; 11 nucleotides match TRBD1. V was clipped by 4 bases and J by 2 bases; unmatched bases: 2. The CDR3 runs 15 residues. CDR1 and CDR2 (germline): SGHRS, YFSETQ. This CDR3 reads CASSKGQGAYNEQFF. The CDR3 DNA reads TGCGCCAGCAGCAAGGGACAGGGGGCCTACAATGAGCAGTTCTTC.

The chain uses TRBV7-2 and TRBJ1-3, with D unclear. Trimming cost V 1 base and J 2 bases, with 6 bases left between them. Germline CDR1 is SGHTA and CDR2 is FQGNSA. The CDR3 sequence is 14 residues long. CDR3 DNA sequence: TGTGCCAGCAGCTTAGAGAGGGCTGGAAACACCATATATTTT. Translated: CASSLERAGNTIYF.

This clone appeared a single time. V usage is TRBV7-2 and J usage is TRBJ2-2; D perhaps matches TRBD1 (6 bases). Looked up from germline, CDR1 is SGHTA and CDR2 is FQGNSA. Trimming removed 8 bases at V and 1 base at J, with 14 bases between. This CDR3 is built from 15 residues. The CDR3 protein is CASSSGTQNTGELFF. DNA for the CDR3: TGTGCCAGCTCCTCCGGGACACAGAACACCGGGGAGCTGTTTTTT.